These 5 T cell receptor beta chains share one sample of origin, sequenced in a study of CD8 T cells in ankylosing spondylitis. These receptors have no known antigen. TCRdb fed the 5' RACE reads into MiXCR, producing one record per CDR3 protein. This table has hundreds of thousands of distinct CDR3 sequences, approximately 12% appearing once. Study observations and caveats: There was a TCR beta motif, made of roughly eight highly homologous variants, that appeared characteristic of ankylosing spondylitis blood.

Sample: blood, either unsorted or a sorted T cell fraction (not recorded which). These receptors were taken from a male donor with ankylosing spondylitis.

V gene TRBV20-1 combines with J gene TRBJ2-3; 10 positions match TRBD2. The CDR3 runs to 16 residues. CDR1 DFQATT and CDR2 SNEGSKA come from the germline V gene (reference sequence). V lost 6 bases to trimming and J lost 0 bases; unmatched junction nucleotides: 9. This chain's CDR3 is CSASGGARSSTDTQYF. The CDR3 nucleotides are TGCAGTGCCAGCGGGGGGGCCCGTTCTAGCACAGATACGCAGTATTTT.

In DNA, the CDR3 is TGTGCCAGCAGTTCGCCGGGGGGGAGAGAGAATGAGCAGTTCTTC. It is translated as CASSSPGGRENEQFF. The gene calls are TRBV27 and TRBJ2-1, with 8 nucleotides matching TRBD2. Germline values: CDR1 MNHEY, CDR2 SMNVEV (reference sequence). The CDR3 is made up of 15 amino acids. The junction had 9 bases not matched to a gene; V was cut back by 4 bases and J by 7 bases.

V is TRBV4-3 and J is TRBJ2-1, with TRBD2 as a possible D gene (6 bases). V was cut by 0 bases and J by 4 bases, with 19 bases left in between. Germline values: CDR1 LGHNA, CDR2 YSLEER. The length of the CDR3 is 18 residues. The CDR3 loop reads CASSQESGVGRGYNEQFF. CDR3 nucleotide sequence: TGCGCCAGCAGCCAAGAGAGTGGGGTTGGGCGGGGTTACAATGAGCAGTTCTTC.

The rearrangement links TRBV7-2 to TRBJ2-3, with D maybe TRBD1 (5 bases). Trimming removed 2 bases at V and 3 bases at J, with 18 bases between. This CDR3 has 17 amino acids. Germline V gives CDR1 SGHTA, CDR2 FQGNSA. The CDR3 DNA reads TGTGCCAGCAGCTTAATGGCTCCCGGAAGGGGTACAGATACGCAGTATTTT. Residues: CASSLMAPGRGTDTQYF.

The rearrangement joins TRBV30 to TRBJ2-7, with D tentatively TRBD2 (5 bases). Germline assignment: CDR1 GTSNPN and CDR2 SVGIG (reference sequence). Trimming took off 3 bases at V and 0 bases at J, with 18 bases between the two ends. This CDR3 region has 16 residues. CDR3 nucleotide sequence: TGTGCCTGGAGCCACCTTCGTACGGGGTACTCCTACGAGCAGTACTTC. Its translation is CAWSHLRTGYSYEQYF.